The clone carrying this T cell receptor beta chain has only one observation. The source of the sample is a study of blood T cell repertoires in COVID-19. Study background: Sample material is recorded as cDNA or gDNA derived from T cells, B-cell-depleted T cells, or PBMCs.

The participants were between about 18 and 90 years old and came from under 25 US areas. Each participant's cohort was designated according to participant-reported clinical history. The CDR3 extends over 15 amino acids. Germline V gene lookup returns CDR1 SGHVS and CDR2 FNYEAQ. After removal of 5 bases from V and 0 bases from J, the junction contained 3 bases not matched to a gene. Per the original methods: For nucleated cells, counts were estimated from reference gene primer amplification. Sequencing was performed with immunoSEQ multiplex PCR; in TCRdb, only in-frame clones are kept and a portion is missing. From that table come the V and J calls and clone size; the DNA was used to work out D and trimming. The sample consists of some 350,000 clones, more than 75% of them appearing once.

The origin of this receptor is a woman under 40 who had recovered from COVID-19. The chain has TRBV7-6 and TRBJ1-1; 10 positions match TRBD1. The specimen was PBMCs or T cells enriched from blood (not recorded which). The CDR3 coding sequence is TGTGCCAGCAGCCCCGGGACAGGGGTGAACACTGAAGCTTTCTTT. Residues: CASSPGTGVNTEAFF.